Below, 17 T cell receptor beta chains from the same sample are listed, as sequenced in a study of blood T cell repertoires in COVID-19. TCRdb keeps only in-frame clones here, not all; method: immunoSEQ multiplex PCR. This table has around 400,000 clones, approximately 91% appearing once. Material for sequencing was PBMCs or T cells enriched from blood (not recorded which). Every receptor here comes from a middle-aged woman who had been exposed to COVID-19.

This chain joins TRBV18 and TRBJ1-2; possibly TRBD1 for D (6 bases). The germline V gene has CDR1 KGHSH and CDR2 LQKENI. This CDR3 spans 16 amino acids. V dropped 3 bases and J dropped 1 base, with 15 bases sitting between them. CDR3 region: CASSPLRTDNNYGYTF. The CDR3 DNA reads TGTGCCAGCTCACCTTTGAGGACAGATAATAACTATGGCTACACCTTC.

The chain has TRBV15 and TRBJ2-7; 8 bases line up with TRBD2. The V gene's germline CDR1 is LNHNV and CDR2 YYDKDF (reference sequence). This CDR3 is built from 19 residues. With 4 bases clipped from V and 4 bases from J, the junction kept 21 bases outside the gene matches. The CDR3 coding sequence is TGTGCCACCAGCAAAGGCCTCAGCGGGGGCCTGCGCGGGAGATACGAGCAGTACTTC. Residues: CATSKGLSGGLRGRYEQYF.

The CDR3 DNA is TGTGCCAGCAGTTTGACTCCTGAACTTGGGAGAGGCTACACCTTC. It encodes CASSLTPELGRGYTF. The chain employs TRBV28 and TRBJ1-2; D not certain. Trimming stripped 3 bases from V and 8 bases from J, with 19 bases between. This CDR3 has 15 residues. The V gene's germline CDR1 is MDHEN and CDR2 SYDVKM.

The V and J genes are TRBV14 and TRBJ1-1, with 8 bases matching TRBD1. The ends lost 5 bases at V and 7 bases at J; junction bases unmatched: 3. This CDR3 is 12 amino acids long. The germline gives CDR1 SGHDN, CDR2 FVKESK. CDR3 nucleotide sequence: TGTGCCAGCAGCTCACAGGGGGTTGAAGCTTTCTTT. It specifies CASSSQGVEAFF.

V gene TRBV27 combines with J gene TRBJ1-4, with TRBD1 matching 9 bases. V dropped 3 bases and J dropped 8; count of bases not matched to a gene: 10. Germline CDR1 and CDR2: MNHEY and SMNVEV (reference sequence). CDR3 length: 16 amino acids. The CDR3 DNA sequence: TGTGCCAGCAGTTTTATCACACACAGGGGGCGGGAAAAACTGTTTTTT. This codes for CASSFITHRGREKLFF.

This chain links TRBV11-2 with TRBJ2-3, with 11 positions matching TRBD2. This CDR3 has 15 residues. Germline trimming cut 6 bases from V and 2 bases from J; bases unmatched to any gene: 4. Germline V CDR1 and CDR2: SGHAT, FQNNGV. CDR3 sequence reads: CASSLLAGDTDTQYF. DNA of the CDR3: TGTGCCAGCAGTCTACTAGCGGGAGACACAGATACGCAGTATTTT.

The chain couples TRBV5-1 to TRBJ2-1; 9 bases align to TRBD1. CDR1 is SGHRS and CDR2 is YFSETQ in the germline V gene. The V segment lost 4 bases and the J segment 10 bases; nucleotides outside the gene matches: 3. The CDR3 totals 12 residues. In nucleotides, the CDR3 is TGCGCCAGCAGCCGAGACAGGGGGGAGCAGTTCTTC. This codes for CASSRDRGEQFF.

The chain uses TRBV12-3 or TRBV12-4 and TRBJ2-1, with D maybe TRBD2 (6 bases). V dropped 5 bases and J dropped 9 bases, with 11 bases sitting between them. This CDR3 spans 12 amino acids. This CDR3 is CASSLGTAEQFF. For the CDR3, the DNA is TGTGCCAGCAGTCTCGGGACTGCTGAGCAGTTCTTC.

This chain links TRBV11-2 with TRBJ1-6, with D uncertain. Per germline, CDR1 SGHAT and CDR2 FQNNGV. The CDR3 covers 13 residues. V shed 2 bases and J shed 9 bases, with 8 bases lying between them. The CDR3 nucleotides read TGTGCCAGCAGCTTAATTCCCGGTTCACCCCTCCACTTT. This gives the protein CASSLIPGSPLHF.

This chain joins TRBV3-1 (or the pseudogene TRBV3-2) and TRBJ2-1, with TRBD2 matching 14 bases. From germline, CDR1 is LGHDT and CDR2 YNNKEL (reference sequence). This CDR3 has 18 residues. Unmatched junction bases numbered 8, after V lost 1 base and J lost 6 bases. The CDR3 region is CASSQVLRTSGRFNEQFF. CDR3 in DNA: TGTGCCAGCAGCCAAGTCCTGAGGACTAGCGGGAGGTTCAATGAGCAGTTCTTC.

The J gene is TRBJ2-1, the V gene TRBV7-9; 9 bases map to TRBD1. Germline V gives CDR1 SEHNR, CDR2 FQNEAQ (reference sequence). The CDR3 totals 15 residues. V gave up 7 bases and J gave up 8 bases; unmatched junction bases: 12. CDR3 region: CASTRYGDRAYEQFF. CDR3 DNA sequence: TGTGCCAGCACGCGTTATGGGGACAGGGCTTATGAGCAGTTCTTC.

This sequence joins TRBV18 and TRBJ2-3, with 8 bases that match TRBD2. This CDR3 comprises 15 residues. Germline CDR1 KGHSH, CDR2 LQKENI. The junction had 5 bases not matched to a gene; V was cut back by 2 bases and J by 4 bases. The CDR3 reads CASSPGGGLADTQYF. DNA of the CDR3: TGTGCCAGCTCACCAGGCGGGGGGCTGGCAGATACGCAGTATTTT.

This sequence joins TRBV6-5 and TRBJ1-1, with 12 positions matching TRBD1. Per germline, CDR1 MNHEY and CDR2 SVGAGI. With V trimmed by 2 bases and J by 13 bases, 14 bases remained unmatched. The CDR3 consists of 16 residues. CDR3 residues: CASSYEPGQGAMKLFF. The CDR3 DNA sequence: TGTGCCAGCAGTTACGAACCGGGACAGGGGGCTATGAAGCTTTTCTTT.

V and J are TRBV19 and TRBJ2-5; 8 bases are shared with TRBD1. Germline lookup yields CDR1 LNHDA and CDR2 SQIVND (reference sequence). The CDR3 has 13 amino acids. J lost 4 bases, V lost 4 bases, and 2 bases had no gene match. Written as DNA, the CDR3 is TGTGCCAGTAGTACCGACAGGGGAGAGACCCAGTACTTC. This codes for CASSTDRGETQYF.

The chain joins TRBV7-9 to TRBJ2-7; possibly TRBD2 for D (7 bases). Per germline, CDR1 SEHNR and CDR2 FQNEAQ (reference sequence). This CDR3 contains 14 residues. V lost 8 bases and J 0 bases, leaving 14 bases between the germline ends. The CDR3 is CASGGGQSSYEQYF. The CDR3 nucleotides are TGTGCCAGCGGCGGGGGCCAGAGCTCCTACGAGCAGTACTTC.

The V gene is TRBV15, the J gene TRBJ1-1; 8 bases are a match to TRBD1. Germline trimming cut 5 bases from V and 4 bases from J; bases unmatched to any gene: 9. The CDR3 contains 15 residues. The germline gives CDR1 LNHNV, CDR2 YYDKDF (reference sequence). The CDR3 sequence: CATSPRTGFGTEAFF. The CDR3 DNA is TGTGCCACCAGCCCCAGGACAGGGTTCGGCACTGAAGCTTTCTTT.

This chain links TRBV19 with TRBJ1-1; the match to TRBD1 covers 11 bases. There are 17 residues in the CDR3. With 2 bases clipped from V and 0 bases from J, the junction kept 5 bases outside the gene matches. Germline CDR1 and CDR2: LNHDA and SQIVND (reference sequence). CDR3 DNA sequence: TGTGCCAGTAGTATAAGGACAGGGGGCTTCGTGAACACTGAAGCTTTCTTT. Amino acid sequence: CASSIRTGGFVNTEAFF.